This T cell receptor (beta chain) appears in the sequencing data of a study of cytomegalovirus exposure and HLA in healthy donors. Study outcomes and limitations: An analysis was carried out later, and it reportedly showed fewer N-insertions in an Asian-associated ancestry cluster than the approximately 680-donor mean. Association of a missense DCLRE1C variant with TCR beta V- and J-gene trimming was reported in a later analysis. Reported findings show TCR beta sequences accurately forecast HLA-A and HLA-B alleles in most subjects. It was confirmed in vitro that a few of the CMV-associated chains were specific for CMV antigens.

It was with 60 Vbeta and 13 Jbeta primers that the PCR ran. Here immunoSEQ multiplex PCR was the method, and the copy in TCRdb shows in-frame clones only, minus some. The sample consists of roughly 160,000 clones, 80% of them appearing once. The V gene's germline CDR1 is SGDLS and CDR2 YYNGEE. The CDR3 spans 15 residues. V lost 3 bases to trimming and J lost 0 bases, with 10 bases between them. On this clone itself: Its antigen is unknown.

The rearrangement uses TRBV9 and TRBJ1-3; TRBD1 might be the D (5 bases). The source material was PBMCs. The sequence came from a man younger than 30 in good health and CMV-seropositive. The chain's CDR3 is CASSATGFSGNTIYF. As DNA, the CDR3 is TGTGCCAGCAGCGCCACAGGTTTCTCTGGAAACACCATATATTTT.